The 8 T cell receptor beta chains listed next were all sequenced from one sample in a study of immune heterogeneity within non-small cell lung tumors. The starting template was genomic DNA from bulk tumor, approximately 600 ng per sample. The authors collected several far-apart biopsies from each primary tumor during surgery. Patients had untreated, newly diagnosed non-small cell lung cancer and underwent curative surgery. The authors amplified TCR beta CDR3 by multiplex PCR with 32 V and 13 J primers. TCRdb reprocessed the multiplex PCR reads with MiXCR, giving one entry per CDR3 protein. Counted here are 13,000 or so distinct CDR3 sequences, 20% to 25% occurring once; the ten biggest clones make up over 10%. Sequencing used lung tumor tissue. The source of these receptors is a man between 50 and 59 years old with non-small cell lung cancer.

As regards this clonotype: It may be a read error: a sequence one base away is much more abundant. CDR3 residues: CTSSFNPSSYEQYF. CDR3 coding DNA: TGTACCAGCAGCTTTAACCCCAGTTCCTACGAGCAGTACTTC. The chain joins TRBV7-2 to TRBJ2-7; the D is unclear. This CDR3 has 14 amino acids. CDR1 SGHTA and CDR2 FQGNSA come from the germline V gene. V lost 3 bases to trimming and J lost 1 base, with 10 bases between them.

This clonotype was seen ten or more times. V usage is TRBV7-3 and J usage is TRBJ2-1; D perhaps matches TRBD2 (5 bases). Germline-derived CDR1 and CDR2 are SGHTA and FQGTGA. This CDR3 contains 15 residues. Trimming removed 2 bases from V and 5 bases from J, with 13 bases in between. The CDR3 bases are TGTGCCAGCAGCTTAGGGCTAGCTGGGAACAATGAGCAGTTCTTC. This sequence encodes CASSLGLAGNNEQFF.

This clonotype was observed at least ten times. The chain has TRBV11-2 and TRBJ1-4; D is uncertain. This CDR3 is built from 16 residues. The V end was cut by 5 bases, the J end by 0 bases, with 13 bases between. Germline lookup yields CDR1 SGHAT and CDR2 FQNNGV. DNA for the CDR3: TGTGCCAGCAGCAATTCCGACGTAGCAACTAATGAAAAACTGTTTTTT. This codes for CASSNSDVATNEKLFF.

This clonotype qualifies as medium-sized. J is TRBJ1-1 and V is TRBV28; D not certain. The germline V gene encodes CDR1 MDHEN and CDR2 SYDVKM. Deletions cut 3 bases from V and 0 bases from J, with 14 bases between. CDR3 length: 16 residues. CDR3 sequence: CASSFVFRTLNTEAFF. The CDR3 coding sequence is TGTGCCAGCAGTTTCGTATTTAGGACCTTGAACACTGAAGCTTTCTTT.

This clonotype has a count of ten or more. The chain uses TRBV5-1 and TRBJ1-1, with D possibly matching TRBD1 (5 bases). The CDR3 is 12 amino acids. From germline, CDR1 is SGHRS and CDR2 YFSETQ. The V gene lost 5 bases and the J gene lost 0 bases, with 5 bases spanning the gap. CDR3 protein: CASRGVNTEAFF. CDR3 nucleotide sequence: TGCGCCAGCAGGGGGGTGAACACTGAAGCTTTCTTT.

A word on this clonotype: A much more abundant neighbour one base away suggests this may be a read error. Without the conserved terminal phenylalanine or tryptophan, this CDR3 likely stems from a read error. The gene calls are TRBV18 and TRBJ1-6; 9 bases fit TRBD1. Germline values: CDR1 KGHSH, CDR2 LQKENI. V trimming: 3 bases; J trimming: 7 bases; junction bases outside the gene matches: 4. The CDR3 has 15 residues. The CDR3 spells CASSPRQGENSPLHS. The CDR3 DNA follows: TGTGCCAGCTCACCGCGACAGGGGGAGAATTCACCCCTCCACTCT.

About this clonotype: This may come from a read error, since a much larger clone is one base off. The chain employs TRBV28 and TRBJ2-2; 8 bases map to TRBD2. V lost 6 bases, J lost 4 bases, and 7 bases stayed unmatched. CDR1 is MDHEN, CDR2 SYDVKM, per germline. The CDR3 consists of 15 residues. The CDR3 sequence is CASSQAGVFTGELFF. The CDR3 DNA sequence: TGTGCCAGCAGCCAAGCGGGAGTGTTCACCGGGGAGCTGTTTTTT. The full variable domain, rest sourced from reference TRBV28 and TRBJ2-2, is DVKVTQSSRYLVKRTGEKVFLECVQDMDHENMFWYRQDPGLGLRLIYFSYDVKMKEKGDIPEGYSVSREKKERFSLILESASTNQTSMYLCASSQAGVFTGELFFGEGSRLTVL.

Comment on this clonotype: Since no conserved phenylalanine or tryptophan closes the CDR3, a read error is the likely cause. The CDR3 bases are TGCGCCAGTAGCCAAGATATAGGAGGCGAGCAGTACCTC. Protein product: CASSQDIGGEQYL. The chain combines TRBV4-1 with TRBJ2-7; TRBD2 might be the D (5 bases). The germline V gene has CDR1 MGHRA and CDR2 YSYEKL. The CDR3 is 13 residues long.